This T cell receptor (beta chain) was identified in a study of identical twins. General observations from the study: Potential partial confounding of zero-insertion analyses by invariant MAIT and iNKT cells was noted.

TCRdb ran MiXCR on the 5' RACE reads and lists one entry per CDR3 protein. The top ten clones hold around 0.25% of a sample with about 1.7 million distinct CDR3 sequences, more than 30% of them seen once. Germline CDR1 is SGHRS and CDR2 is YFSETQ. V was clipped by 3 bases and J by 3 bases; unmatched bases: 9. The length of the CDR3 is 16 residues. This clonotype was seen a handful of times. Antigen unknown. Material for sequencing was cord blood. The receptor comes from a newborn girl in good health. The genes are TRBV5-1 and TRBJ1-5; TRBD1 agrees at 7 bases. CDR3 sequence: CASSSTPGQFNQPQHF. CDR3 sequence (DNA): TGCGCCAGCAGCTCAACTCCGGGACAGTTCAATCAGCCCCAGCATTTT.